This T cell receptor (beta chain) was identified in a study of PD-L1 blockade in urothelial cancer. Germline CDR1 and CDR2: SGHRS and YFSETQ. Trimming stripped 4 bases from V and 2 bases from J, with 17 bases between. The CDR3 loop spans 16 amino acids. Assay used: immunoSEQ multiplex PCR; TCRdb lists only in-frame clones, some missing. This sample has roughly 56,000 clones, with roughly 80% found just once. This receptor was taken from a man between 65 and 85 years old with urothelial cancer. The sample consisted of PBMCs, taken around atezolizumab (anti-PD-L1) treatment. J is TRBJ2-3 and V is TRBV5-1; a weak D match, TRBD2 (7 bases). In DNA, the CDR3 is TGCGCCAGCAGCCGAGGGGGGGATCCCTCCACAGATACGCAGTATTTT. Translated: CASSRGGDPSTDTQYF.